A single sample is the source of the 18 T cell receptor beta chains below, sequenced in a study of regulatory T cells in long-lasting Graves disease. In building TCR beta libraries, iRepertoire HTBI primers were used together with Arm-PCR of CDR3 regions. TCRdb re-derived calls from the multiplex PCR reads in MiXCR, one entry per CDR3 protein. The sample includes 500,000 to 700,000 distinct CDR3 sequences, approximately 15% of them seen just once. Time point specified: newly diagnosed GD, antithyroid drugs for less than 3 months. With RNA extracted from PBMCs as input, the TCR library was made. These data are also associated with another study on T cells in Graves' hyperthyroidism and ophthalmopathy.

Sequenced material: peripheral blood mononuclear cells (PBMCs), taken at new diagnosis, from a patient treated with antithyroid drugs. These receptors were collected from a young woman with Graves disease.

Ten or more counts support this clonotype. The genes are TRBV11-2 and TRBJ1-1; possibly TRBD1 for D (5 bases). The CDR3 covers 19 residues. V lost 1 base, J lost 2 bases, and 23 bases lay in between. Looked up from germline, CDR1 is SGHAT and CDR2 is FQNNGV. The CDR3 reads CASSLGGGAGSAGNTEAFF. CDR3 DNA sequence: TGTGCCAGCAGCTTAGGGGGAGGGGCTGGTTCAGCTGGAAACACTGAAGCTTTCTTT.

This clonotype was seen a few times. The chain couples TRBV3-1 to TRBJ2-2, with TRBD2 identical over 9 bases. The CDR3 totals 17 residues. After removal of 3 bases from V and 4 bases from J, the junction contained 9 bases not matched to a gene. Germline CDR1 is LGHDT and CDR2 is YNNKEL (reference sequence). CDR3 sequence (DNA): TGTGCCAGCAGCCAGCCACTAGCGGGCCGATCCACCGGGGAGCTGTTTTTT. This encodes CASSQPLAGRSTGELFF.

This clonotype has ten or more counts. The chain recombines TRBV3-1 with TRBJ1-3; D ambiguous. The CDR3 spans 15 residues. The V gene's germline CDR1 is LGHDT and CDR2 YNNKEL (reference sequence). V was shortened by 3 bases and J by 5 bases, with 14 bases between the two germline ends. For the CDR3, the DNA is TGTGCCAGCAGCCACCCGGCGCGGAACCGAAACACCATATATTTT. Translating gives CASSHPARNRNTIYF.

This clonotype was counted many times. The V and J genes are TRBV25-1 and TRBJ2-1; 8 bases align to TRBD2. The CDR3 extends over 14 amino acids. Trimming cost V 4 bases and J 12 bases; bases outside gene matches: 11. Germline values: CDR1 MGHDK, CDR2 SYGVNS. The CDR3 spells CASSVRGGWGGQFF. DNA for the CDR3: TGTGCCAGCAGTGTGCGCGGGGGGTGGGGTGGGCAGTTCTTC.

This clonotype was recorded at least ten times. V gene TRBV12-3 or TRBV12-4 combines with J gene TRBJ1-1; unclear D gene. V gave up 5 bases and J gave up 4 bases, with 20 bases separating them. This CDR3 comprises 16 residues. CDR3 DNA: TGTGCCAGCAGTCCATCCCACACGAGGGTTGGCACTGAAGCTTTCTTT. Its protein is CASSPSHTRVGTEAFF.

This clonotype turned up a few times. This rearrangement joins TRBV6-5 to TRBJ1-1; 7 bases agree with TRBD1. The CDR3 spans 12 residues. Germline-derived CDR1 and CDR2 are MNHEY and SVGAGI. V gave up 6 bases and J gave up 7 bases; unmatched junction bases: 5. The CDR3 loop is CASRYRGSEAFF. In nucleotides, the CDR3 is TGTGCCAGCAGGTACAGGGGTAGTGAAGCTTTCTTT.

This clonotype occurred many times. The CDR3 DNA reads TGTGCCAGCAGTGTGGACAGGGGTTTAAACATTCAGTACTTC. Translation: CASSVDRGLNIQYF. This chain joins TRBV28 and TRBJ2-4, with 9 bases matching TRBD1. Trimming removed 5 bases from V and 6 bases from J; junction bases left unmatched: 5. Germline assignment: CDR1 MDHEN and CDR2 SYDVKM. There are 14 residues in the CDR3.

Here the CDR3 DNA reads TGTGCCAGCAGCTTAGCTGGTCTGGTAGAGACCCAGTACTTC. Translated: CASSLAGLVETQYF. The V and J genes are TRBV7-9 and TRBJ2-5; D not resolved. This CDR3 contains 14 residues. Looked up from germline, CDR1 is SEHNR and CDR2 is FQNEAQ (reference sequence). V lost 0 bases, J lost 4 bases, and 9 bases lay in between.

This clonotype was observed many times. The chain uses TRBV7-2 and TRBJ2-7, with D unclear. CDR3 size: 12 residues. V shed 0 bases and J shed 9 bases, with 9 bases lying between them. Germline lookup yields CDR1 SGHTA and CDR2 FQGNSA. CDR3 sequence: CASSLATSGQYF. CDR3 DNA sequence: TGTGCCAGCAGCTTAGCCACCTCGGGGCAGTACTTC. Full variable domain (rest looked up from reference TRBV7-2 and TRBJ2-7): GAGVSQSPSNKVTEKGKDVELRCDPISGHTALYWYRQSLGQGLEFLIYFQGNSAPDKSGLPSDRFSAERTGGSVSTLTIQRTQQEDSAVYLCASSLATSGQYFGPGTRLTVT.

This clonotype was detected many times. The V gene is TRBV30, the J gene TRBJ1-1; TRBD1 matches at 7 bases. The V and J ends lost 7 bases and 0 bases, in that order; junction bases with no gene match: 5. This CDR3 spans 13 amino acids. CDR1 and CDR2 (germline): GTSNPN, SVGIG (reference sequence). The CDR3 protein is CASNRGMNTEAFF. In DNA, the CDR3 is TGTGCCTCCAACAGGGGAATGAACACTGAAGCTTTCTTT.

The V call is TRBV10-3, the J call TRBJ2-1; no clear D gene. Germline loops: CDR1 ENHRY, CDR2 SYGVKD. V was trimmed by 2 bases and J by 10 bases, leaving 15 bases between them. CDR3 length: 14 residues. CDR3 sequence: CAISEPVRGWEQFF. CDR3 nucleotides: TGTGCCATCAGTGAGCCCGTCCGAGGATGGGAGCAGTTCTTC.

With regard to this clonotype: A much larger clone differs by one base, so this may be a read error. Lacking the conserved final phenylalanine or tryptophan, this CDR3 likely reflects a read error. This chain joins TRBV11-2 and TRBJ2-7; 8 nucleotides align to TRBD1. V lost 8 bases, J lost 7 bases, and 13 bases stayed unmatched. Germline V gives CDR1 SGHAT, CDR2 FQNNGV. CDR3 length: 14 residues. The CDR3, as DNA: TGTGCCAGCCGACAGGGGAGTGGGAGGTGGGAGCAGTACTCC. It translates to CASRQGSGRWEQYS.

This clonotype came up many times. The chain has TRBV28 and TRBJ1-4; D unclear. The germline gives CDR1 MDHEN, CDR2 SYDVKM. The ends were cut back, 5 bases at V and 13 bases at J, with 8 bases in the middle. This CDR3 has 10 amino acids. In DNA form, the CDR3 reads TGTGCCAGCAGTAAGGTTGGACTGTTTTTT. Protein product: CASSKVGLFF.

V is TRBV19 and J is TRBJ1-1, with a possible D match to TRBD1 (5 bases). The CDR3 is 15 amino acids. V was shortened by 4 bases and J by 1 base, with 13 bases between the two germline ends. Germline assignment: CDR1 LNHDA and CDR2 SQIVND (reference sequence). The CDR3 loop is CASSRKIQGNTEAFF. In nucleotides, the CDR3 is TGTGCCAGTAGTAGAAAAATCCAGGGGAACACTGAAGCTTTCTTT.

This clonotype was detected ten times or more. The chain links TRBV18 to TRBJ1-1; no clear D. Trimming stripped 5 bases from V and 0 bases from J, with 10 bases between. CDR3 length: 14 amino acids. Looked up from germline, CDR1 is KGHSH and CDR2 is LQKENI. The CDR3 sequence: CASSASVMNTEAFF. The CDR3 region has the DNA TGTGCCAGCTCAGCCAGCGTGATGAACACTGAAGCTTTCTTT.

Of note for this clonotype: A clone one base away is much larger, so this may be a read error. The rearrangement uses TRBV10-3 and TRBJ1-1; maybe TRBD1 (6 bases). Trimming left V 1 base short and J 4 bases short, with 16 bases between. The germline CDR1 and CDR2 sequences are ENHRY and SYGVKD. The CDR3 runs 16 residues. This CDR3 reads CAISELGSGALTEAFF. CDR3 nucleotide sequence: TGTGCCATCAGTGAGTTGGGGTCAGGGGCCCTCACTGAAGCTTTCTTT.

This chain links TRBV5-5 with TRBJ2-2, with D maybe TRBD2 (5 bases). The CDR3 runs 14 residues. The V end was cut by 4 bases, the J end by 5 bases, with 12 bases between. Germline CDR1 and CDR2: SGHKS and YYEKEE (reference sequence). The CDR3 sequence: CASSVRPGTGELFF. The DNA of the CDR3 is TGTGCCAGCAGCGTGAGACCGGGAACCGGGGAGCTGTTTTTT.

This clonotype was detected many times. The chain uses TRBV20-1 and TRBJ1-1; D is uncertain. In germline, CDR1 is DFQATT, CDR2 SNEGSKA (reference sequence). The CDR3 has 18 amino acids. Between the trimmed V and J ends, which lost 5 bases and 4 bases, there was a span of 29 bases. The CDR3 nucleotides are TGCAGTGCTCCCCCCCGAGCCCGACGGGAGGGCGCGGGCACTGAAGCTTTCTTT. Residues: CSAPPRARREGAGTEAFF.